A single T cell receptor beta chain is shown here with its context. These data come from a study of blood T cell repertoires in COVID-19. On the study more broadly: Collection of acute and convalescent COVID-19 samples took place in the United States, Italy and Spain. The analysed material was cDNA or gDNA that came from T cells, B-cell-depleted T cells, or PBMCs.

Recovered Cohort 3 donors showed two negative PCRs, clearance, or symptom resolution. Methods used by the authors: Reference gene primer amplification gave estimated nucleated cell counts. Data came from immunoSEQ multiplex PCR; TCRdb stores just in-frame clones and leaves some out. V, J and clone size were drawn from that table, and D and trimming were deduced from the DNA. The sample shows approximately 470,000 clones, roughly 87% of them seen only once. This receptor was obtained from a woman under 30 who had recovered from COVID-19. Sequencing was performed on PBMCs or T cells enriched from blood (not recorded which).

CDR3 loop: CASSRTGNPSGNTIYF. Here the CDR3 DNA reads TGCGCCAGCAGCCGGACAGGGAATCCCTCTGGAAACACCATATATTTT. This chain connects TRBV5-1 to TRBJ1-3, with 8 bases identical to TRBD1. Germline assignment: CDR1 SGHRS and CDR2 YFSETQ. The CDR3 covers 16 residues. Trimming cost V 4 bases and J 0 bases; bases outside gene matches: 6. The full variable domain, in which reference TRBV5-1 and TRBJ1-3 provide the parts outside the CDR3, is KAGVTQTPRYLIKTRGQQVTLSCSPISGHRSVSWYQQTPGQGLQFLFEYFSETQRNKGNFPGRFSGRQFSNSRSEMNVSTLELGDSALYLCASSRTGNPSGNTIYFGEGSWLTVV.